Listed here are 20 T cell receptor beta chains from one sample, sequenced in a study of technical replicates of blood from a few donors. This table comes from immunoSEQ multiplex PCR, and its TCRdb copy is limited to in-frame clones, with some not included. The data hold around 80,000 clones, with approximately 94% observed a single time. Sequenced sample: T cells isolated from PBMCs. These receptors were taken from a human donor in good health.

This clone came up once. The rearrangement links TRBV25-1 to TRBJ2-7; D not certain. Per the germline V gene, CDR1 is MGHDK and CDR2 is SYGVNS. The V end was cut by 2 bases, the J end by 4 bases, with 9 bases between. The CDR3 spans 13 residues. The CDR3 is CASSENEYYEQYF. CDR3 DNA: TGTGCCAGCAGTGAAAACGAGTATTACGAGCAGTACTTC.

The chain links TRBV25-1 to TRBJ1-6; D unclear. V gave up 5 bases and J gave up 9 bases, with 14 bases separating them. This CDR3 is built from 14 residues. The germline gives CDR1 MGHDK, CDR2 SYGVNS. As DNA, the CDR3 is TGTGCCAGCAGTAGCGGCGGCATTGGTTCACCCCTCCACTTT. Residues: CASSSGGIGSPLHF.

CDR3 nucleotides: TGTGCCAGTAGTATCTTTCAGGGTGTAAATGAGCAGTTCTTC. As protein: CASSIFQGVNEQFF. This chain uses TRBV19 with TRBJ2-1; a weak D match, TRBD1 (5 bases). V lost 3 bases and J 7 bases, leaving 13 bases between the germline ends. The CDR3 runs to 14 residues. Germline lookup yields CDR1 LNHDA and CDR2 SQIVND (reference sequence).

The chain has TRBV28 and TRBJ2-1; 11 nucleotides align to TRBD2. The CDR3 has 15 amino acids. Trimming removed 3 bases from V and 6 bases from J; junction bases left unmatched: 4. Germline V gives CDR1 MDHEN, CDR2 SYDVKM. CDR3 residues: CASSFSGRVSNEQFF. The CDR3 bases are TGTGCCAGCAGTTTTAGCGGGAGGGTCTCCAATGAGCAGTTCTTC.

The chain employs TRBV27 and TRBJ1-1; 8 nucleotides line up with TRBD1. V was pared by 6 bases and J by 3 bases, with 9 bases of the junction left unmatched. The CDR3 is 15 residues long. Germline values: CDR1 MNHEY, CDR2 SMNVEV (reference sequence). The CDR3 protein is CASRGDPTGDTEAFF. The DNA of the CDR3 is TGTGCCAGCAGGGGAGACCCGACAGGGGACACTGAAGCTTTCTTT.

This clone showed up just once. This rearrangement joins TRBV27 to TRBJ1-1, with D maybe TRBD1 (5 bases). CDR1 MNHEY and CDR2 SMNVEV come from the germline V gene (reference sequence). V lost 1 base, J lost 7 bases, and 19 bases lay in between. The CDR3 consists of 16 residues. CDR3 DNA sequence: TGTGCCAGCAGTTTATTCTTTTCCAGGGATGGCATTGAAGCTTTCTTT. This gives the protein CASSLFFSRDGIEAFF.

CDR3 residues: CASSLAGRFRGYTF. CDR3 bases: TGTGCCAGCAGCTTAGCGGGAAGGTTTCGTGGCTACACCTTC. The gene calls are TRBV27 and TRBJ1-2; D is ambiguous. The V and J ends lost 6 bases and 7 bases respectively, with 18 bases between them. This CDR3 spans 14 amino acids. The germline V gene encodes CDR1 MNHEY and CDR2 SMNVEV (reference sequence).

The chain is built from TRBV11-1 and TRBJ2-3; TRBD2 is a possible D gene (5 bases). V was trimmed by 0 bases and J by 9 bases, leaving 13 bases between them. Germline CDR1 SGHAT, CDR2 FQDESV (reference sequence). The CDR3 runs to 14 residues. CDR3: CASSLALVEETQYF. The CDR3 DNA is TGTGCCAGCAGCTTAGCCCTAGTGGAGGAGACGCAGTATTTT.

The chain is built from TRBV7-3 and TRBJ1-5; 7 bases map to TRBD1. Germline-derived CDR1 and CDR2 are SGHTA and FQGTGA. Germline trimming cut 5 bases from V and 0 bases from J; bases unmatched to any gene: 7. The CDR3 runs 16 residues. CDR3 sequence: CASSQGTVYSNQPQHF. CDR3 DNA: TGTGCCAGCAGCCAAGGGACAGTTTATAGCAATCAGCCCCAGCATTTT.

The J gene is TRBJ2-7, the V gene TRBV9; the D gene is possibly TRBD2 (6 bases). CDR1 is SGDLS and CDR2 is YYNGEE in the germline V gene. Trimming removed 3 bases from V and 2 bases from J, with 12 bases in between. This CDR3 spans 14 amino acids. This CDR3 reads CASSAGDLPYEQYF. DNA of the CDR3: TGTGCCAGCAGCGCTGGGGACTTGCCCTACGAGCAGTACTTC.

The chain is built from TRBV6-5 and TRBJ1-1, with TRBD1 identical over 7 bases. CDR3 length: 14 amino acids. J gave up 0 bases and V 4 bases, and 2 bases lay outside the gene matches. Germline V gives CDR1 MNHEY, CDR2 SVGAGI. CDR3 nucleotide sequence: TGTGCCAGCAGTTCCGGGACAGTGAACACTGAAGCTTTCTTT. This encodes CASSSGTVNTEAFF.

The V call is TRBV29-1, the J call TRBJ2-2; possible D gene TRBD1, 6 bases. This CDR3 region has 15 residues. Germline V lookup: CDR1 SQVTM, CDR2 ANQGSEA. Trimming left V 4 bases short and J 0 bases short, with 12 bases between. CDR3 loop: CSVARDTPNTGELFF. The CDR3 DNA reads as TGCAGCGTTGCTCGGGACACCCCGAACACCGGGGAGCTGTTTTTT.

In nucleotides, the CDR3 is TGTGCCAGCAGCCAAGATAGCTACTACGAGCAGTACTTC. Translation: CASSQDSYYEQYF. The rearrangement joins TRBV14 to TRBJ2-7; D is unresolved. The CDR3 consists of 13 residues. Germline assignment: CDR1 SGHDN and CDR2 FVKESK. Trimming removed 0 bases from V and 3 bases from J, with 6 bases in between. The full variable domain, completed using reference TRBV14 and TRBJ2-7, is EAGVTQFPSHSVIEKGQTVTLRCDPISGHDNLYWYRRVMGKEIKFLLHFVKESKQDESGMPNNRFLAERTGGTYSTLKVQPAELEDSGVYFCASSQDSYYEQYFGPGTRLTVT.

This chain links TRBV6-1 with TRBJ2-7; 7 bases are shared with TRBD1. The CDR3 consists of 12 residues. V lost 11 bases, J lost 2 bases, and 6 bases stayed unmatched. Looked up from germline, CDR1 is MNHNS and CDR2 is SASEGT. CDR3 DNA: TGTGCCGTCAAGGGGGCCGCCTACGAGCAGTACTTC. Protein product: CAVKGAAYEQYF.

V usage is TRBV4-3 and J usage is TRBJ1-1, with no clear D. From germline, CDR1 is LGHNA and CDR2 YSLEER. This CDR3 has 14 amino acids. Deletions cut 5 bases from V and 4 bases from J, with 14 bases between. CDR3 sequence (DNA): TGCGCCAGCAGCACAATCGAGGGTTCCACTGAAGCTTTCTTT. Translation gives CASSTIEGSTEAFF.

The chain uses TRBV28 and TRBJ2-1; 8 bases are a match to TRBD2. Germline V gene data show CDR1 as MDHEN and CDR2 as SYDVKM. This CDR3 comprises 16 residues. Unmatched junction bases numbered 5, after V lost 4 bases and J lost 0 bases. CDR3 sequence: CASSSPREGSYNEQFF. The CDR3 DNA is TGTGCCAGCAGTTCCCCCCGGGAGGGCTCCTACAATGAGCAGTTCTTC.

The chain is built from TRBV5-4 and TRBJ1-1, with 8 bases matching TRBD1. J was trimmed by 5 bases and V by 7 bases; bases with no gene match: 10. The CDR3 extends over 14 amino acids. The germline gives CDR1 SGHNT, CDR2 YYREEE (reference sequence). The CDR3 loop is CASGGQGEYTEAFF. The CDR3 coding sequence is TGTGCCAGCGGAGGACAGGGAGAGTATACTGAAGCTTTCTTT.

The chain combines TRBV5-6 with TRBJ2-1; 9 nucleotides align to TRBD1. The CDR3 has 16 residues. V trimming: 9 bases; J trimming: 3 bases; junction bases outside the gene matches: 13. Germline V gene sequence: CDR1 SGHDT, CDR2 YYEEEE. The CDR3 DNA sequence: TGTGCCACCCTGAACATTGGGACAGGGATCTACAATGAGCAGTTCTTC. This codes for CATLNIGTGIYNEQFF.

The chain joins TRBV7-3 to TRBJ1-2, with 8 nucleotides matching TRBD1. The CDR3 length is 13 residues. Germline CDR1 reads SGHTA; CDR2 reads FQGTGA. J gave up 8 bases and V 5 bases, and 7 bases lay outside the gene matches. The CDR3 protein is CASSQGTGQGYTF. DNA of the CDR3: TGTGCCAGCAGCCAGGGGACAGGACAAGGCTACACCTTC.

The chain links TRBV6-1 to TRBJ2-7; 11 bases map to TRBD1. The CDR3 is made up of 15 amino acids. V lost 8 bases, J lost 7 bases, and 13 bases stayed unmatched. The germline CDR1 and CDR2 sequences are MNHNS and SASEGT. In DNA form, the CDR3 reads TGTGCCAGCTCCCTAGGTGGACAGGGGGCAAGAGAGCAGTACTTC. Translation gives CASSLGGQGAREQYF.